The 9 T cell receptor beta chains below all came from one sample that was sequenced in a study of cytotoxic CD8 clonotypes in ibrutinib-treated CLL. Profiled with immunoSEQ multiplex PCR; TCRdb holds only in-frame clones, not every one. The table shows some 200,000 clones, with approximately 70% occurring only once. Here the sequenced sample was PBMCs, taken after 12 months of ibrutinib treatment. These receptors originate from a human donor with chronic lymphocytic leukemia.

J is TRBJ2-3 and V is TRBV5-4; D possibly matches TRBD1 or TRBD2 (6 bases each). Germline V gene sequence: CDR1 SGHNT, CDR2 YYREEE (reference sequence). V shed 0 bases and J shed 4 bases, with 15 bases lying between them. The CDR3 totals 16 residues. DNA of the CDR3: TGTGCCAGCAGCTTGGAGGGGGGTGGATGGGCAGATACGCAGTATTTT. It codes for CASSLEGGGWADTQYF.

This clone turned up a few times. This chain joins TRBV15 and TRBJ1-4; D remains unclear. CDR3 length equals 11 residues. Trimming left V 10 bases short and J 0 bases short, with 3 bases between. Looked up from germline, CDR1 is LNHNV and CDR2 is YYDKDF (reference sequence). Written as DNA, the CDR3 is TGTGCCAGCGCAACTAATGAAAAACTGTTTTTT. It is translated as CASATNEKLFF.

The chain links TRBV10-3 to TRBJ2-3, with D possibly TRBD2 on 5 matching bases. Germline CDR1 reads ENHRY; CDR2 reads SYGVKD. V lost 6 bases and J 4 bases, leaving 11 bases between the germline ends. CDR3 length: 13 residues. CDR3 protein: CAISWTGSDTQYF. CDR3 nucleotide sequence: TGTGCCATCAGCTGGACTGGGTCAGATACGCAGTATTTT.

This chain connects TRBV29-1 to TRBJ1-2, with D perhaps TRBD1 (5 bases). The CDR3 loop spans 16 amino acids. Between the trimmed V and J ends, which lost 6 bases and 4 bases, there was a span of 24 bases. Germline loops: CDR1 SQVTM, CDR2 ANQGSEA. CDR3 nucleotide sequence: TGCAGCGTGGGCCCGGGACCTAAGGGGCGTAGCTATGGCTACACCTTC. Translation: CSVGPGPKGRSYGYTF. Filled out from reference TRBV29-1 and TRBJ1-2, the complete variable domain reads SAVISQKPSRDICQRGTSLTIQCQVDSQVTMMFWYRQQPGQSLTLIATANQGSEATYESGFVIDKFPISRPNLTFSTLTVSNMSPEDSSIYLCSVGPGPKGRSYGYTFGSGTRLTVV.

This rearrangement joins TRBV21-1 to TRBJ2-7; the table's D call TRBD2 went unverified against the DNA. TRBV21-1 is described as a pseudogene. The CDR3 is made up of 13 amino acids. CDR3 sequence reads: CASTRLAAYEQYF. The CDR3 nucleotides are TGTGCCAGTACAAGGCTAGCAGCCTACGAGCAGTACTTC.

DNA for the CDR3: TGTGCCAGCAGCTTATTTTTTGGGTTTTTAGCGGGAGAGCAGTACTTC. This gives the protein CASSLFFGFLAGEQYF. The chain is built from TRBV7-2 and TRBJ2-7, with 8 positions matching TRBD2. The CDR3 extends over 16 amino acids. Germline V gene data show CDR1 as SGHTA and CDR2 as FQGNSA. V shed 2 bases, J shed 7 bases, and the junction held 13 bases outside the gene matches.

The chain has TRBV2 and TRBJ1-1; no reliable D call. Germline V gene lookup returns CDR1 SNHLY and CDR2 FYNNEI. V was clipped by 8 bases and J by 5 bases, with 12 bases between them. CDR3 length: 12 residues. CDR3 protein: CASLIIGTEAFF. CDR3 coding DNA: TGTGCCAGCCTGATCATTGGGACTGAAGCTTTCTTT.

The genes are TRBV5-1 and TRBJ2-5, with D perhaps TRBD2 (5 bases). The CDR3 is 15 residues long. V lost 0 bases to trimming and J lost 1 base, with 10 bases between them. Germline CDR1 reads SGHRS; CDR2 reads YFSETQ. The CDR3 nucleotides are TGCGCCAGCAGCTTGGTGGTAGCGACCCAAGAGACCCAGTACTTC. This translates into CASSLVVATQETQYF.

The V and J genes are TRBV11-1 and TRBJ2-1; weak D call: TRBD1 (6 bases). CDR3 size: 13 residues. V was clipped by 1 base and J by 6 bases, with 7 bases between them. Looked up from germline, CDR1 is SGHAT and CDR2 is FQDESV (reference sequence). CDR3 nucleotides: TGTGCCAGCAGCTTAGGACAGGCCAATGAGCAGTTCTTC. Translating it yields CASSLGQANEQFF.